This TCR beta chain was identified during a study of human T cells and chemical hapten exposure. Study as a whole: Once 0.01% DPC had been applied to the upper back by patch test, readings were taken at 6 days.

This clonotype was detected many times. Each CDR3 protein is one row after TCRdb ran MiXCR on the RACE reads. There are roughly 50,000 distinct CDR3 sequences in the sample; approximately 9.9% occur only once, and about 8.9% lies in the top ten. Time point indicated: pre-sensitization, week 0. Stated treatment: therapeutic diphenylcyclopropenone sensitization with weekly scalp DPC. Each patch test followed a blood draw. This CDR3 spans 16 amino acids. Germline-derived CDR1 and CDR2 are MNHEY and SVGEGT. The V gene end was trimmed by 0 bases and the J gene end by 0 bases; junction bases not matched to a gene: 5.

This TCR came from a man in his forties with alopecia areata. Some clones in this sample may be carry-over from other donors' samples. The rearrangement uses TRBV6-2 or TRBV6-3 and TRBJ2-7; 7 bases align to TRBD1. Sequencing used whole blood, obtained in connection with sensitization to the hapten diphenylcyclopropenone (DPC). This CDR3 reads CASSYSLTGISYEQYF. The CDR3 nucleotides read TGTGCCAGCAGTTACTCCTTGACAGGGATCTCCTACGAGCAGTACTTC.